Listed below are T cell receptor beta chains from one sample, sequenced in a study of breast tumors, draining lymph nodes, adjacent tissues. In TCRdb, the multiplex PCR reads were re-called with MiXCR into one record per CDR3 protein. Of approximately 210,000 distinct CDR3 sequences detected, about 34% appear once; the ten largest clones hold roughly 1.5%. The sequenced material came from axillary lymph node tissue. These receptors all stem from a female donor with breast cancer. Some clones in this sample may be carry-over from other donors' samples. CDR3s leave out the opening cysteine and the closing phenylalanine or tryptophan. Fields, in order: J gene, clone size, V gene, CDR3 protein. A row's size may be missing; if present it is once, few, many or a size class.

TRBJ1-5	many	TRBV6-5	ASSSRRVGNQPQH
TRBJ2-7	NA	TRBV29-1	SGQAGGSSREQY
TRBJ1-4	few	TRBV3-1	ASSPSWRGGEKLF
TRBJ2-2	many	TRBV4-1	ASSQDRGAGVTGELF
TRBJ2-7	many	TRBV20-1	SARKVTVYEQY
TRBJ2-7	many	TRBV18	ASSPRLGTYEQY
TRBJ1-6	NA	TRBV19	ASKGSAPPPP
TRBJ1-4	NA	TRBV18	ASSPKGMVNEKLF
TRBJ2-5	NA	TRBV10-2	ASSESGLGGRDQETQY
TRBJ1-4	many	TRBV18	ASSPTATNEKLF
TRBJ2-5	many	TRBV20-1	SASVWQETQY
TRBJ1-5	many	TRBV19	ASRQEVGNQPQH
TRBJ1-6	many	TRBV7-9	ASRPGNSPLH
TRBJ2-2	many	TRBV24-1	ATSAQDYTGELF
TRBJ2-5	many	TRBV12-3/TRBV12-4	ASRPGTGGALQETQY
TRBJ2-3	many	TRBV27	ASSSPWDTQY
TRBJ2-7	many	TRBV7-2	ASSLDAGGPYEQY
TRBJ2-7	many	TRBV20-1	SAQTSGYEQY
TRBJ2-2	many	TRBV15	ATSRDLTSGSYTNTGELF
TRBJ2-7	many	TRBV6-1	ASRGSQGVPYEQY
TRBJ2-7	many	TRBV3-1	ASSPVGTNYEQY
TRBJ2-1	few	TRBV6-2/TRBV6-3	ASAEGYNEQF
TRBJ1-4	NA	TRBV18	ANSPTAVGTNEKLF
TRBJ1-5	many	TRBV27	ASSPDQGASQPQH
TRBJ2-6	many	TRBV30	AWSWKVSGANVLT
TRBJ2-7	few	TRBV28	ASKENGQSSYEQY
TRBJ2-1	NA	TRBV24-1	ATSEPEGARNEQF
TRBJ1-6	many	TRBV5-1	ASSLEGLTPLH
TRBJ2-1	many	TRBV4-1	ASSQGIVFSSYNEQF
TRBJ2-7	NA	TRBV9	ASSVAPYSYEQY
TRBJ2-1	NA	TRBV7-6	ASSLVAGNEQF
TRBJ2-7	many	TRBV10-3	ATRGSGRGNEQY
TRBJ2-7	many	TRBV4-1	ASSQVWGADEQY
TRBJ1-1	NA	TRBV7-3	AIPRRMNTEAF